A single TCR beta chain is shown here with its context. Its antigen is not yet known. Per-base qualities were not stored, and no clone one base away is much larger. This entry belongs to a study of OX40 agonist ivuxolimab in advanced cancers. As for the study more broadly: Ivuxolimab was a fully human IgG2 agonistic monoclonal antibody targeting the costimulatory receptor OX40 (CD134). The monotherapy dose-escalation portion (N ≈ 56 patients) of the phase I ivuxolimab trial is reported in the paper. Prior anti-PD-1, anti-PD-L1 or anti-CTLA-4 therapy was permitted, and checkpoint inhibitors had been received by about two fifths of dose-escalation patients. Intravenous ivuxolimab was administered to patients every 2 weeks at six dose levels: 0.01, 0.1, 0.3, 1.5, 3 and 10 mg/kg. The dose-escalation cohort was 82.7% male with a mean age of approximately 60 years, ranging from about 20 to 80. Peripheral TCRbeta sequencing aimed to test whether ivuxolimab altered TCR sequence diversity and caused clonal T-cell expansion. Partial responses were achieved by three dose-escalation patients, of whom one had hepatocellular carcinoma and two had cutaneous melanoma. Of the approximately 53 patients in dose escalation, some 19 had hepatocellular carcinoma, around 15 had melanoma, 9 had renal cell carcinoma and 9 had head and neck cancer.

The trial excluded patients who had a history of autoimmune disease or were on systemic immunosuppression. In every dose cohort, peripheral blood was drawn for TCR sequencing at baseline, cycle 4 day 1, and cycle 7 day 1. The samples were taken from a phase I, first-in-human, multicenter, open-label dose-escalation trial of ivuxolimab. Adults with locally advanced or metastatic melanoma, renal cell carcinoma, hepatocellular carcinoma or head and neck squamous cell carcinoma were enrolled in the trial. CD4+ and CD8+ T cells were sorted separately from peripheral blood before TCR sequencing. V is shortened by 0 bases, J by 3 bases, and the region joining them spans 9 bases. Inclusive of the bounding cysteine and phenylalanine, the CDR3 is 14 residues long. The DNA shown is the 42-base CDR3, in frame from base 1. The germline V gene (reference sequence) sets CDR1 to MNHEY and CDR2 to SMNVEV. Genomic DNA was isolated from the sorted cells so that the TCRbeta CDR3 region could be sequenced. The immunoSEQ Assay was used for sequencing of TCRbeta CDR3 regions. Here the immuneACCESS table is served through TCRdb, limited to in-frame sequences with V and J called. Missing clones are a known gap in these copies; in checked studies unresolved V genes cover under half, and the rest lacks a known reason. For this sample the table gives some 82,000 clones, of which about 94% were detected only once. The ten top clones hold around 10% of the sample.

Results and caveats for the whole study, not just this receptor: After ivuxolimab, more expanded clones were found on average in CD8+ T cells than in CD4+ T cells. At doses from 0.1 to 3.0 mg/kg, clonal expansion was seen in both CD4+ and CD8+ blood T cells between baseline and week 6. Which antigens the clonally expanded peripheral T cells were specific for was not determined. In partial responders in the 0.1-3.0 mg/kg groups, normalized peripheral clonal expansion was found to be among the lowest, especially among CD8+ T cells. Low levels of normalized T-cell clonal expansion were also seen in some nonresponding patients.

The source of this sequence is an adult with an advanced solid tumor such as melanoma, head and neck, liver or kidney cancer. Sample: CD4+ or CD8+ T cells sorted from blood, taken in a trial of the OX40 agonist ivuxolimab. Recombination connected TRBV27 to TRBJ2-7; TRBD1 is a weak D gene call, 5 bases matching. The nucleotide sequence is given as TGTGCCAGCAGTTTATCGCCGACAGACTACGAGCAGTACTTC. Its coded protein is CASSLSPTDYEQYF.